Shown below are 15 T cell receptor beta chains from a single sample sequenced in a study of cytomegalovirus exposure and HLA in healthy donors. TCRdb keeps only in-frame clones here, not all; method: immunoSEQ multiplex PCR. The sample shows around 240,000 clones, around 90% of them seen only once. The material sequenced was PBMCs. These receptors came from a woman under 30 in good health and CMV-seronegative.

This clone came up once. The rearrangement joins TRBV19 to TRBJ2-7; the D is unclear. Trimming shortened V by 3 bases and J by 7 bases, and 7 bases separated the two germline ends. This CDR3 is built from 11 residues. CDR1 and CDR2 from the germline V gene are LNHDA and SQIVND (reference sequence). CDR3 region: CASSIYEEQYF. The CDR3 DNA is TGTGCCAGTAGTATCTACGAGGAGCAGTACTTC.

This sequence joins TRBV15 and TRBJ2-1; D gene unclear. The CDR3 extends over 13 amino acids. Germline V lookup: CDR1 LNHNV, CDR2 YYDKDF (reference sequence). Between the trimmed V and J ends, which lost 3 bases and 10 bases, there was a span of 13 bases. Written as DNA, the CDR3 is TGTGCCACCAGCAGGACGGAGTTCCTGGAGCAGTTCTTC. This sequence encodes CATSRTEFLEQFF.

This chain joins TRBV7-6 and TRBJ1-4; no clear D gene. CDR3 length: 16 amino acids. V was clipped by 4 bases and J by 6 bases, with 18 bases between them. Per germline, CDR1 SGHVS and CDR2 FNYEAQ. CDR3 amino acids: CASSSSLSGLDEKLFF. The CDR3 coding sequence is TGTGCCAGCAGCTCTTCTCTATCGGGATTAGATGAAAAACTGTTTTTT.

The chain recombines TRBV9 with TRBJ1-1, with a tentative D call TRBD1 (6 bases). With 0 bases removed from V and 6 bases from J, the gap between germline ends came to 12 bases. CDR1 and CDR2 (germline): SGDLS, YYNGEE. This CDR3 has 14 amino acids. Written as DNA, the CDR3 is TGTGCCAGCAGCGTAGAAGGGGGATACTCTGAAGCTTTCTTT. It codes for CASSVEGGYSEAFF.

V and J are TRBV5-4 and TRBJ2-1; 10 bases agree with TRBD2. CDR1 and CDR2 (germline): SGHNT, YYREEE (reference sequence). J was trimmed by 5 bases and V by 0 bases; bases with no gene match: 2. CDR3 length: 15 amino acids. CDR3 in DNA: TGTGCCAGCAGCTTGGGGACTAGCGGCAACAATGAGCAGTTCTTC. It yields the protein CASSLGTSGNNEQFF.

The rearrangement links TRBV27 to TRBJ2-7; the D gene is possibly TRBD2 (6 bases). The V end lost 2 bases, the J end lost 6 bases, and 17 bases lay between the germline ends. CDR1 MNHEY and CDR2 SMNVEV come from the germline V gene (reference sequence). This CDR3 is built from 15 residues. The CDR3 loop reads CASSLSGLPSGEQYF. The CDR3 nucleotides read TGTGCCAGCAGTTTAAGTGGACTACCGAGCGGCGAGCAGTACTTC.

The chain employs TRBV6-5 and TRBJ2-3; 10 bases line up with TRBD2. V lost 4 bases, J lost 1 base, and 2 bases stayed unmatched. Germline assignment: CDR1 MNHEY and CDR2 SVGAGI. The CDR3 consists of 15 residues. The CDR3, as DNA: TGTGCCAGCAGTTCTGGACTAGCGGGCACAGATACGCAGTATTTT. Amino acids: CASSSGLAGTDTQYF.

The CDR3 loop is CASSPAGQYNEQFF. The CDR3 bases are TGTGCCAGCAGCCCGGCCGGACAGTACAATGAGCAGTTCTTC. The chain has TRBV25-1 and TRBJ2-1; a weak D match, TRBD1 (6 bases). The V gene's germline CDR1 is MGHDK and CDR2 SYGVNS. The CDR3 has 14 amino acids. Trimming took off 6 bases at V and 4 bases at J, with 13 bases between the two ends.

V gene TRBV18 combines with J gene TRBJ1-1, with D possibly being TRBD1 (5 bases). This CDR3 is 17 amino acids long. V lost 6 bases and J 5 bases, leaving 25 bases between the germline ends. Germline CDR1 is KGHSH and CDR2 is LQKENI. The CDR3 sequence: CASSQNEPTPGKTEAFF. The DNA for the CDR3 is TGTGCCAGCTCGCAAAACGAGCCCACGCCAGGGAAGACTGAAGCTTTCTTT.

This chain links TRBV4-3 with TRBJ1-2, with 10 bases fitting TRBD1. V dropped 3 bases and J dropped 1; count of bases not matched to a gene: 8. The CDR3 loop spans 17 amino acids. Germline V lookup: CDR1 LGHNA, CDR2 YSLEER. Written as DNA, the CDR3 is TGCGCCAGCAGCCAGAGGGACAGGGGAATTCTTAACTATGGCTACACCTTC. Protein: CASSQRDRGILNYGYTF.

The rearrangement uses TRBV29-1 and TRBJ2-6; a possible D gene is TRBD1 (6 bases). Trimming removed 3 bases from V and 0 bases from J, with 9 bases in between. Germline V gene lookup returns CDR1 SQVTM and CDR2 ANQGSEA. The CDR3 contains 15 residues. In DNA form, the CDR3 reads TGCAGCGTTGAGACAGGAGACTCTGGGGCCAACGTCCTGACTTTC. Its protein product is CSVETGDSGANVLTF.

The rearrangement joins TRBV6-5 to TRBJ2-1; maybe TRBD1 (5 bases). CDR3 length: 14 amino acids. Germline-derived CDR1 and CDR2 are MNHEY and SVGAGI. Trimming removed 2 bases at V and 8 bases at J, with 13 bases between. CDR3 sequence (DNA): TGTGCCAGCAGTTACGGTTTTCAGGGCGATGAGCAGTTCTTC. Its protein product is CASSYGFQGDEQFF.

This chain joins TRBV2 and TRBJ2-1, with 12 bases lining up with TRBD2. V was clipped by 6 bases and J by 0 bases; unmatched bases: 9. CDR3 length: 18 residues. Germline CDR1 and CDR2: SNHLY and FYNNEI. CDR3 region: CASSRLAGAPSSYNEQFF. CDR3 bases: TGTGCCAGCAGCAGACTAGCGGGGGCCCCGAGCTCCTACAATGAGCAGTTCTTC.

The chain joins TRBV11-2 to TRBJ2-7; TRBD2 agrees at 9 bases. The CDR3 is 16 residues long. The V gene's germline CDR1 is SGHAT and CDR2 FQNNGV. The J segment lost 0 bases and the V segment lost 3 bases, leaving 6 bases of the junction unmatched. CDR3 sequence (DNA): TGTGCCAGCAGCTTCGGTCTAGCGGGGAGCTCCTACGAGCAGTACGTC. This encodes CASSFGLAGSSYEQYV.

V gene TRBV7-3 combines with J gene TRBJ2-7; 7 bases fit TRBD2. The CDR3 spans 18 residues. Germline CDR1 is SGHTA and CDR2 is FQGTGA. V dropped 0 bases and J dropped 2; count of bases not matched to a gene: 13. The CDR3 nucleotides are TGTGCCAGCAGCTTAACGAGTCCCGGTGCGGGGGACCCCTACGAGCAGTACTTC. Protein product: CASSLTSPGAGDPYEQYF.